This is a list of T cell receptor beta chains from one sample in a study of shared clonotypes between healthy human individuals. This table comes from immunoSEQ multiplex PCR, and its TCRdb copy is limited to in-frame clones, with some not included. The sample yields approximately 470,000 clones, 81% seen once. Sequencing was done on a sample of PBMCs. Receptors were obtained from a woman aged 40 to 55 in good health. Some clones in this sample may be carry-over from other donors' samples. Each CDR3 is given with its conserved first and last residue. Fields, in order: V gene, J gene, D gene, clone size, CDR3 DNA, CDR3 protein. The D gene is left open where the match is weak. Clone sizes are given selectively: once, few, many, or a class where the clone is expanded.

v_gene: TRBV28
j_gene: TRBJ2-3
d_gene: TRBD2
abundance: few
CDR3nt: TGTGCCAGCAGGGGCACTCGACCGGGACTAGTTACGAGAGATACGCAGTATTTT
CDR3aa: CASRGTRPGLVTRDTQYF

v_gene: TRBV5-1
j_gene: TRBJ2-7
d_gene: TRBD1
abundance: .
CDR3nt: TGCGCCAGCAGCTCCACCGGGACAGCCCCCTACGAGCAGTACTTC
CDR3aa: CASSSTGTAPYEQYF

v_gene: TRBV28
j_gene: TRBJ2-7
d_gene: .
abundance: few
CDR3nt: TGTGCCAGCAGTTTAATGGACACACAGGGGCAGTACTTC
CDR3aa: CASSLMDTQGQYF

v_gene: TRBV7-2
j_gene: TRBJ1-1
d_gene: TRBD1
abundance: .
CDR3nt: TGTGCCAGCAGCTTCCCCAGGGGGCTTGGTGAAGCTTTCTTT
CDR3aa: CASSFPRGLGEAFF

v_gene: TRBV7-8
j_gene: TRBJ2-7
d_gene: .
abundance: once
CDR3nt: TGTGCCAGCAGCTTAGGTCGGGGCAGGTCCAACGAGCAGTACTTC
CDR3aa: CASSLGRGRSNEQYF

v_gene: TRBV5-4
j_gene: TRBJ2-1
d_gene: TRBD2
abundance: .
CDR3nt: TGTGCCAGCAGTCCCGGACTAGGCCCGGGTAATGAGCAGTTCTTC
CDR3aa: CASSPGLGPGNEQFF

v_gene: TRBV19
j_gene: TRBJ2-1
d_gene: TRBD2
abundance: .
CDR3nt: TGTGCCAGTAGCGTTAGCGGGACAAGCTCCTACAATGAGCAGTTCTTC
CDR3aa: CASSVSGTSSYNEQFF

v_gene: TRBV6-1
j_gene: TRBJ2-7
d_gene: TRBD1
abundance: .
CDR3nt: TGTGCCAGCAGTGAAGCCGGGGACAGGGCCGAGCAGTACTTC
CDR3aa: CASSEAGDRAEQYF

v_gene: TRBV2
j_gene: TRBJ2-1
d_gene: TRBD2
abundance: .
CDR3nt: TGTGCCAGCAGGAGCGCGGGAGGGCCCGAGAATGAGCAGTTCTTC
CDR3aa: CASRSAGGPENEQFF

v_gene: TRBV29-1
j_gene: TRBJ2-7
d_gene: .
abundance: .
CDR3nt: TGCAGCGCCGGGACTGCCTACGAGCAGTACTTC
CDR3aa: CSAGTAYEQYF

v_gene: TRBV9
j_gene: TRBJ2-3
d_gene: TRBD1
abundance: .
CDR3nt: TGTGCCAGCAGCGAGCAAAACAGGGGGCAAACGCAGTATTTT
CDR3aa: CASSEQNRGQTQYF

v_gene: TRBV5-1
j_gene: TRBJ2-7
d_gene: TRBD2
abundance: .
CDR3nt: TGCGCCAGCAGCTTGGGCTCTTGGACTAGCTTTTCCTACGAGCAGTACTTC
CDR3aa: CASSLGSWTSFSYEQYF

v_gene: TRBV27
j_gene: TRBJ1-2
d_gene: .
abundance: many
CDR3nt: TGTGCCAGCAGTTCCCGACACATCCTGGTGAGGACTCATTATGGCTACACCTTC
CDR3aa: CASSSRHILVRTHYGYTF

v_gene: TRBV2
j_gene: TRBJ1-5
d_gene: .
abundance: .
CDR3nt: TGTGCCAGCAAGGGATTTGATCAGCCCCAGCATTTT
CDR3aa: CASKGFDQPQHF

v_gene: TRBV5-1
j_gene: TRBJ2-5
d_gene: .
abundance: .
CDR3nt: TGCGCCAGCAGCTTAAATGTGCAAGAGACCCAGTACTTC
CDR3aa: CASSLNVQETQYF

v_gene: TRBV29-1
j_gene: TRBJ1-2
d_gene: .
abundance: few
CDR3nt: TGCAGCGTTGAATCGCAGACTACCTATGGCTACACCTTC
CDR3aa: CSVESQTTYGYTF

v_gene: TRBV7-3
j_gene: TRBJ2-1
d_gene: .
abundance: .
CDR3nt: TGTGCCAGCAGCTCACCGTCAGTGTCGGGTGAGCAGTTCTTC
CDR3aa: CASSSPSVSGEQFF

v_gene: TRBV6-1
j_gene: TRBJ2-5
d_gene: .
abundance: few
CDR3nt: TGTGCCAGCAACCTAGACAGAGGAGAGACCCAGTACTTC
CDR3aa: CASNLDRGETQYF

v_gene: TRBV7-9
j_gene: TRBJ1-4
d_gene: .
abundance: .
CDR3nt: TGTGCCAGCAGTTATAAGGGGAATGAAAAACTGTTTTTT
CDR3aa: CASSYKGNEKLFF

v_gene: TRBV6-5
j_gene: TRBJ1-1
d_gene: .
abundance: .
CDR3nt: TGTGCCAGCAGTTACGCACTAGGGATGAACACTGAAGCTTTCTTT
CDR3aa: CASSYALGMNTEAFF

v_gene: TRBV10-1
j_gene: TRBJ2-5
d_gene: .
abundance: .
CDR3nt: TGCGCCAGCAGTGGGTCGGACCAACAAGAGACCCAGTACTTC
CDR3aa: CASSGSDQQETQYF

v_gene: TRBV6-5
j_gene: TRBJ2-7
d_gene: TRBD1
abundance: .
CDR3nt: TGTGCCAGCAGCCCCGCTGGCAGGGGGCCTTACGAGCAGTACTTC
CDR3aa: CASSPAGRGPYEQYF

v_gene: TRBV5-1
j_gene: TRBJ2-5
d_gene: TRBD2
abundance: .
CDR3nt: TGCGCCAGCAGCTTGGGAGGCTTCGGCGGGAGTGAGACCCAGTACTTC
CDR3aa: CASSLGGFGGSETQYF

v_gene: TRBV7-8
j_gene: TRBJ2-5
d_gene: TRBD2
abundance: .
CDR3nt: TGTGCCAGCATTCCGCGGGGACTAGCGGGAGGGTTTAGAGAGACCCAGTACTTC
CDR3aa: CASIPRGLAGGFRETQYF

v_gene: TRBV28
j_gene: TRBJ2-5
d_gene: .
abundance: .
CDR3nt: TGTGCCAGCACCTGGGCAGGGGAAGAGACCCAGTACTTC
CDR3aa: CASTWAGEETQYF

v_gene: TRBV6-5
j_gene: TRBJ2-7
d_gene: .
abundance: .
CDR3nt: TGTGCCAGCAGTTACAACCGACGGGGCTACGAGCAGTACTTC
CDR3aa: CASSYNRRGYEQYF

v_gene: TRBV25-1
j_gene: TRBJ2-1
d_gene: .
abundance: few
CDR3nt: TGTGCCAGCAGTCTCAACAATGAGCAGTTCTTC
CDR3aa: CASSLNNEQFF

v_gene: TRBV5-1
j_gene: TRBJ2-3
d_gene: .
abundance: .
CDR3nt: TGCGCCAGCAGCTACAACGTGGGATTACCGCTCGATACGCAGTATTTT
CDR3aa: CASSYNVGLPLDTQYF

v_gene: TRBV15
j_gene: TRBJ1-4
d_gene: .
abundance: many
CDR3nt: TGTGCCACCAGCAGAGAATGGGTACAGGGTAATGAAAAACTGTTTTTT
CDR3aa: CATSREWVQGNEKLFF

v_gene: TRBV6-6
j_gene: TRBJ1-5
d_gene: .
abundance: .
CDR3nt: TGTGCCAGCAGTTACGTGGATCAGCCCCAGCATTTT
CDR3aa: CASSYVDQPQHF

v_gene: TRBV5-1
j_gene: TRBJ2-3
d_gene: .
abundance: once
CDR3nt: TGCGCCAGCAGCCCCTTGGGTGCAGATACGCAGTATTTT
CDR3aa: CASSPLGADTQYF

v_gene: TRBV28
j_gene: TRBJ2-7
d_gene: .
abundance: .
CDR3nt: TGTGCCAGCAGCGTTTATCCCCCGGGACGAGGATTCTACGAGCAGTACTTC
CDR3aa: CASSVYPPGRGFYEQYF

v_gene: TRBV5-6
j_gene: TRBJ1-5
d_gene: .
abundance: .
CDR3nt: TGTGCCAGCAGCCGGGGGCTCAATCAGCCCCAGCATTTT
CDR3aa: CASSRGLNQPQHF

v_gene: TRBV6-4
j_gene: TRBJ2-3
d_gene: .
abundance: .
CDR3nt: TGTGCCAGCAGTGAAGGGAGCAGCACAGATACGCAGTATTTT
CDR3aa: CASSEGSSTDTQYF

v_gene: TRBV4-1
j_gene: TRBJ1-1
d_gene: .
abundance: .
CDR3nt: TGCGCCAGCAGCCAAACCAGGGGCACTGAAGCTTTCTTT
CDR3aa: CASSQTRGTEAFF

v_gene: TRBV4-2
j_gene: TRBJ1-1
d_gene: .
abundance: .
CDR3nt: TGTGCCAGCAGCCAAGATGGCCATAAGAACACTGAAGCTTTCTTT
CDR3aa: CASSQDGHKNTEAFF

v_gene: TRBV5-6
j_gene: TRBJ1-1
d_gene: .
abundance: .
CDR3nt: TGTGCCAGCACGGCAGGGAGCACTGAAGCTTTCTTT
CDR3aa: CASTAGSTEAFF

v_gene: TRBV4-2
j_gene: TRBJ2-7
d_gene: .
abundance: few
CDR3nt: TGTGCCAGCAGCCAAGGGATCCAGTCGGACGAGCAGTACTTC
CDR3aa: CASSQGIQSDEQYF

v_gene: TRBV20-1
j_gene: TRBJ1-1
d_gene: .
abundance: .
CDR3nt: TGCAGTGGTAATGGGGACACTGAAGCTTTCTTT
CDR3aa: CSGNGDTEAFF

v_gene: TRBV18
j_gene: TRBJ2-7
d_gene: .
abundance: once
CDR3nt: TGTGCCAGCTCACCGTCTAACCGGAGGGCAAACGAGCAGTACTTC
CDR3aa: CASSPSNRRANEQYF

v_gene: TRBV29-1
j_gene: TRBJ2-5
d_gene: .
abundance: .
CDR3nt: TGCAGCGTTGTGGAGCAGGGCCAAGAGACCCAGTACTTC
CDR3aa: CSVVEQGQETQYF

v_gene: TRBV7-2
j_gene: TRBJ2-5
d_gene: TRBD2
abundance: .
CDR3nt: TGTGCCAGCAGCCCGGGACTACCTAAAGAGACCCAGTACTTC
CDR3aa: CASSPGLPKETQYF

v_gene: TRBV7-6
j_gene: TRBJ2-7
d_gene: TRBD1
abundance: .
CDR3nt: TGTGCCAGCAGCCCCCAGGGGACAGTTAACTACGAGCAGTACTTC
CDR3aa: CASSPQGTVNYEQYF

v_gene: TRBV5-6
j_gene: TRBJ1-2
d_gene: TRBD1
abundance: few
CDR3nt: TGTGCCAGCTCGGGAACAGGGGGCGCGGAGGGCTATGGCTACACCTTC
CDR3aa: CASSGTGGAEGYGYTF

v_gene: TRBV18
j_gene: TRBJ2-7
d_gene: TRBD1
abundance: .
CDR3nt: TGTGCCAGTGGACCCGGGACAGGTGTCTACGAGCAGTACTTC
CDR3aa: CASGPGTGVYEQYF

v_gene: TRBV11-3
j_gene: TRBJ2-5
d_gene: TRBD2
abundance: .
CDR3nt: TGTGCCAGCAGCCAGAGCGGGGGAGGGACCCAGTACTTC
CDR3aa: CASSQSGGGTQYF

v_gene: TRBV28
j_gene: TRBJ2-3
d_gene: .
abundance: once
CDR3nt: TGTGCCAGCAGTTTAACCGGGGAGTTTCCAGATACGCAGTATTTT
CDR3aa: CASSLTGEFPDTQYF

v_gene: TRBV10-3
j_gene: TRBJ2-5
d_gene: .
abundance: .
CDR3nt: TGTGCCATCGGAGGGGGGGGAGAGACCCAGTACTTC
CDR3aa: CAIGGGGETQYF

v_gene: TRBV4-1
j_gene: TRBJ2-3
d_gene: TRBD2
abundance: .
CDR3nt: TGCGCCAGCAGCCAAGATACGGCTAGCGGTACAGATACGCAGTATTTT
CDR3aa: CASSQDTASGTDTQYF

v_gene: TRBV4-2
j_gene: TRBJ1-3
d_gene: .
abundance: once
CDR3nt: TGTGCCAGCAGCTTCCTGGGAAGCTCTGGAAACACCATATATTTT
CDR3aa: CASSFLGSSGNTIYF

v_gene: TRBV5-4
j_gene: TRBJ2-4
d_gene: TRBD1
abundance: .
CDR3nt: TGTGCCAGCAGTAGGACAGGGCAAAACATTCAGTACTTC
CDR3aa: CASSRTGQNIQYF

v_gene: TRBV21-1
j_gene: TRBJ1-2
d_gene: .
abundance: once
CDR3nt: TGTGCCAGCAGCAAAGTGCCAGGGGGGTATGGCTACACCTTC
CDR3aa: CASSKVPGGYGYTF

v_gene: TRBV11-3
j_gene: TRBJ2-2
d_gene: .
abundance: .
CDR3nt: TGTGCCAGTACCCCCGGGACGAACACCGGGGAGCTGTTTTTT
CDR3aa: CASTPGTNTGELFF

v_gene: TRBV28
j_gene: TRBJ2-7
d_gene: .
abundance: .
CDR3nt: TGTGCCAGCAGTCGCCGAGGGTATGGGTACGAGCAGTACTTC
CDR3aa: CASSRRGYGYEQYF

v_gene: TRBV4-1
j_gene: TRBJ2-7
d_gene: TRBD2
abundance: .
CDR3nt: TGCGCCAGCAGCAAAACTAGCGGAGACTCCTACGAGCAGTACTTC
CDR3aa: CASSKTSGDSYEQYF

v_gene: TRBV7-6
j_gene: TRBJ1-1
d_gene: .
abundance: .
CDR3nt: TGTGCCAGCAGCTTAGCGGAGGGGGGGGAACTGAACACTGAAGCTTTCTTT
CDR3aa: CASSLAEGGELNTEAFF

v_gene: TRBV30
j_gene: TRBJ1-3
d_gene: TRBD1
abundance: .
CDR3nt: TGTGCCTGGGGGGGACAGCAGAACTCTGGAAACACCATATATTTT
CDR3aa: CAWGGQQNSGNTIYF

v_gene: TRBV7-2
j_gene: TRBJ1-4
d_gene: TRBD1
abundance: .
CDR3nt: TGTGCCAGCAGCTCACAGGGGGCGATGACCAATGAAAAACTGTTTTTT
CDR3aa: CASSSQGAMTNEKLFF

v_gene: TRBV19
j_gene: TRBJ1-5
d_gene: .
abundance: .
CDR3nt: TGTGCCAGTCACAGCGGCAGCTTCGTTCTAGGGCCCCAGCATTTT
CDR3aa: CASHSGSFVLGPQHF